The entry that follows covers one TCR beta chain sequence. No antigen is known for it. Libraries of TCR beta chains were produced by 5' RACE (UMI-labeled). TCRdb reanalyzed the 5' RACE reads and collapses them to one entry per CDR3 protein, without DNA. This table holds 5,000 to 7,000 distinct CDR3 sequences. The data were taken from a study of human CD8 memory T cell subsets. General study points: T cell repertoires from the stem-like memory and precursor exhausted subsets showed minimal mutual overlap.

The CDR3 is made up of 16 amino acids. Germline V lookup: CDR1 WSHSY, CDR2 SAAADI. This receptor was identified in a human donor in good health. The specimen sequenced was CD8+ T cells from PBMCs. The V and J genes are TRBV10-2 and TRBJ2-2; TCRdb indicates TRBD1, and absent DNA this call remains unverified. The chain's CDR3 is CASRDTGTVNTGELFF.